These 14 T cell receptor beta chains came from one sample sequenced in a study of blood T cell repertoires in COVID-19. Repertoires were generated with immunoSEQ multiplex PCR, while TCRdb's copy carries only in-frame clones and drops some. The repertoire has about 97,000 clones, 70% to 90% of them found once; the top ten carry around 2%. Sequenced sample: peripheral blood. The receptors stem from a man between 45 and 60 years old with active COVID-19.

V and J are TRBV7-2 and TRBJ1-2; weak D call: TRBD1 (6 bases). Germline V lookup: CDR1 SGHTA, CDR2 FQGNSA. The V end was cut by 5 bases, the J end by 2 bases, with 15 bases between. This CDR3 has 15 residues. The CDR3 nucleotides read TGTGCCAGCAGCCCTTACAGGGCGGTCAACTATGGCTACACCTTC. Its protein is CASSPYRAVNYGYTF.

This chain links TRBV7-2 with TRBJ2-7, with 7 nucleotides matching TRBD1. The germline V gene encodes CDR1 SGHTA and CDR2 FQGNSA. The CDR3 contains 13 residues. J was trimmed by 3 bases and V by 5 bases; bases with no gene match: 4. The CDR3 DNA sequence: TGTGCCAGCAGCCCGGACAGGTTCTACGAGCAGTACTTC. Amino acids: CASSPDRFYEQYF. The full variable domain, with the rest looked up from reference TRBV7-2 and TRBJ2-7, is GAGVSQSPSNKVTEKGKDVELRCDPISGHTALYWYRQSLGQGLEFLIYFQGNSAPDKSGLPSDRFSAERTGGSVSTLTIQRTQQEDSAVYLCASSPDRFYEQYFGPGTRLTVT.

This sequence joins TRBV9 and TRBJ1-6, with 10 bases aligning to TRBD1. V shed 4 bases and J 6 bases; nucleotides not matched to a gene: 7. Germline V gene data show CDR1 as SGDLS and CDR2 as YYNGEE. The length of the CDR3 is 16 residues. The CDR3: CASSPWDRGSNSPLHF. The CDR3 nucleotides are TGTGCCAGCAGCCCCTGGGACAGGGGCTCTAATTCACCCCTCCACTTT.

The rearrangement uses TRBV9 and TRBJ1-3, with D possibly matching TRBD1 (6 bases). In germline, CDR1 is SGDLS, CDR2 YYNGEE. CDR3 length: 15 amino acids. V shed 1 base and J shed 0 bases, with 8 bases lying between them. The CDR3 nucleotides are TGTGCCAGCAGCGTAACAGGGTTCTCTGGAAACACCATATATTTT. Translating it yields CASSVTGFSGNTIYF.

The gene calls are TRBV19 and TRBJ1-1, with TRBD1 matching over 8 bases. V lost 7 bases, J lost 5 bases, and 9 bases stayed unmatched. The CDR3 is 14 residues long. Germline loops: CDR1 LNHDA, CDR2 SQIVND (reference sequence). This CDR3 reads CASTQGAVNTEAFF. CDR3 nucleotides: TGTGCCAGTACCCAGGGGGCGGTTAATACTGAAGCTTTCTTT.

V is TRBV12-3 or TRBV12-4 and J is TRBJ2-3; D is ambiguous. The germline V and J ends were trimmed by 5 bases and 6 bases, with 12 bases remaining between them. This CDR3 comprises 13 residues. CDR3 amino acids: CASSRPIQDTQYF. The CDR3 DNA sequence: TGTGCCAGCAGTCGTCCCATCCAGGATACGCAGTATTTT.

Note on this clone: At one end, the junction sequence differs from germline, possibly due to a read error. The chain couples TRBV6-5 to TRBJ2-3; 9 bases are a match to TRBD2. Germline lookup yields CDR1 MNHEY and CDR2 SVGAGI. This CDR3 comprises 15 residues. This chain's CDR3 is CASSFRGTSIDTQYF. In DNA form, the CDR3 reads TGTGCCAGCAGTTTCCGAGGGACTAGCATAGATACGCAGTATTTT.

This clone occurred once. The rearrangement uses TRBV28 and TRBJ2-7; D possibly corresponds to TRBD1 (5 bases). V shed 5 bases and J shed 7 bases, with 12 bases lying between them. CDR3 size: 12 residues. The germline CDR1 and CDR2 sequences are MDHEN and SYDVKM. The CDR3 is CASSRQGREQYF. The CDR3 region has the DNA TGTGCCAGCAGTCGGCAGGGTCGAGAGCAGTACTTC.

The gene calls are TRBV6-6 and TRBJ2-2; TRBD1 agrees at 7 bases. Germline CDR1 MNHNY, CDR2 SVGAGI (reference sequence). The CDR3 is made up of 15 amino acids. The junction had 10 bases not matched to a gene; V was cut back by 6 bases and J by 6 bases. The DNA of the CDR3 is TGTGCCAGCAGCCCAGACAGGGTGTACTCCGGGGAGCTGTTTTTT. This sequence encodes CASSPDRVYSGELFF.

This clone showed up many times. The chain uses TRBV2 and TRBJ1-5; weak D call: TRBD1 (6 bases). CDR1 and CDR2 from the germline V gene are SNHLY and FYNNEI. This CDR3 region has 15 residues. Trimming pared 6 bases from V and 3 bases from J, leaving 15 bases between. The CDR3 reads CASSVADSFNQPQHF. In nucleotides, the CDR3 is TGTGCCAGCAGCGTGGCGGACAGCTTCAATCAGCCCCAGCATTTT.

The count of this clone is one. The gene calls are TRBV7-7 and TRBJ2-1; 11 bases agree with TRBD2. The CDR3 length is 15 residues. Trimming took 4 bases from V and 8 from J; bases not matched to a gene: 7. CDR1 SSHAT and CDR2 FNYEAQ come from the germline V gene (reference sequence). The CDR3 DNA reads TGTGCCAGCAGCTACGGGCTAGCGGGGGGTGATGAGCAGTTCTTC. Protein sequence: CASSYGLAGGDEQFF.

The V call is TRBV7-2, the J call TRBJ1-5, with D perhaps matching TRBD1 (6 bases). The V end was cut by 1 base, the J end by 6 bases, with 16 bases between. Germline CDR1 and CDR2: SGHTA and FQGNSA. This CDR3 contains 16 residues. CDR3 residues: CASSLVPGVIGQPQHF. In DNA form, the CDR3 reads TGTGCCAGCAGCTTAGTGCCAGGGGTTATAGGTCAGCCCCAGCATTTT.

The chain has TRBV10-3 and TRBJ2-7, with 11 bases matching TRBD2. V lost 5 bases and J lost 6; bases outside the gene matches: 9. The V gene's germline CDR1 is ENHRY and CDR2 SYGVKD. The CDR3 totals 15 residues. The CDR3, as DNA: TGTGCCATCAGTTCGGTAACTAGCGGGGGCGGCGAGCAGTACTTC. Translation gives CAISSVTSGGGEQYF.

This chain connects TRBV15 to TRBJ1-4; TRBD1 might be the D (5 bases). The germline V gene encodes CDR1 LNHNV and CDR2 YYDKDF (reference sequence). V gave up 3 bases and J gave up 10 bases, with 12 bases separating them. There are 13 residues in the CDR3. The CDR3 region has the DNA TGTGCCACCAGCAGGGGGGACGGGGGAAAACTGTTTTTT. Translating it yields CATSRGDGGKLFF.